This passage covers 17 T cell receptor beta chains from one sample sequenced in a study of Graves' ophthalmopathy and Graves' hyperthyroidism (dated 2018 in TCRdb). Reads for this sample came from an Illumina HiSeq 2000. For repertoire sequencing, TCR beta CDR3 regions were amplified from RNA transcripts. A first-round RT-PCR used HTBI primers with the Qiagen OneStep RT-PCR kit, followed by a second-round multiplex PCR, size selection and purification. Through fastp at Q25 and MiXCR, TCRdb rebuilt clones from the public reads, retaining in-frame beta chains. Each entry is one CDR3 protein sequence, shown with its most common DNA and genes. This sample is represented by 300,000 to 400,000 distinct CDR3 sequences; approximately 18% of them were singletons. 2.4% of the sample comes from the top ten. The sequenced sample consisted of peripheral blood. The receptor set was obtained from an adult woman with stable Graves' hyperthyroidism.

The table lists this clonotype with a few counts. V gene TRBV4-1 combines with J gene TRBJ2-7; the match to TRBD1 covers 7 bases. The CDR3 spans 13 residues. Germline assignment: CDR1 MGHRA and CDR2 YSYEKL. J lost 2 bases, V lost 5 bases, and 3 bases had no gene match. The CDR3 sequence is CASSMTGTYEQYF. DNA of the CDR3: TGCGCCAGCAGCATGACAGGGACCTACGAGCAGTACTTC.

The sample holds a few counts of this clonotype. The chain recombines TRBV28 with TRBJ1-1, with TRBD1 matching 9 bases. The CDR3 sequence is 15 residues long. The germline V gene has CDR1 MDHEN and CDR2 SYDVKM. After removal of 5 bases from V and 5 bases from J, the junction contained 9 bases not matched to a gene. CDR3 DNA sequence: TGTGCCAGCAGTGTCACACAGGGGGCGGTAACTGAAGCTTTCTTT. It translates to CASSVTQGAVTEAFF.

The V gene is TRBV11-1, the J gene TRBJ2-7; TRBD2 agrees at 12 bases. Germline CDR1 is SGHAT and CDR2 is FQDESV (reference sequence). With V trimmed by 5 bases and J by 4 bases, 9 bases remained unmatched. The CDR3 sequence is 16 residues long. Here the CDR3 DNA reads TGTGCCAGCAGCCGTGGACTAGCGGGACAGGGTTACGAGCAGTACTTC. It yields the protein CASSRGLAGQGYEQYF.

This clonotype was observed at least ten times. This could be a read error, since a much larger clone is one nucleotide away. The gene calls are TRBV6-1 and TRBJ2-5; 14 bases match TRBD2. The CDR3 loop spans 18 amino acids. Germline trimming cut 4 bases from V and 4 bases from J; bases unmatched to any gene: 11. Per the germline V gene, CDR1 is MNHNS and CDR2 is SASEGT. The CDR3 DNA is TGTGCCAGCAGTGGATTTTGGGGACTAGCGGGAGAGCCAGAGACCCAGTACTTC. It translates to CASSGFWGLAGEPETQYF.

This clonotype was observed at least ten times. This chain connects TRBV28 to TRBJ1-6; weak D call: TRBD1 (6 bases). This CDR3 is built from 14 residues. V gave up 5 bases and J gave up 7 bases, with 12 bases separating them. Germline V CDR1 and CDR2: MDHEN, SYDVKM. This CDR3 is CASSSWTVNSPLHF. CDR3 bases: TGTGCCAGCAGTAGTTGGACAGTAAATTCACCCCTCCACTTT.

This clonotype was seen at least ten times. The rearrangement links TRBV4-1 to TRBJ2-5, with 7 bases identical to TRBD1. V trimming: 6 bases; J trimming: 3 bases; junction bases outside the gene matches: 7. Germline V gives CDR1 MGHRA, CDR2 YSYEKL. The CDR3 runs to 14 residues. The CDR3 spells CASRRGQNEETQYF. CDR3 nucleotides: TGCGCCAGCAGACGGGGACAGAACGAAGAGACCCAGTACTTC.

This clonotype appeared many times. This rearrangement joins TRBV10-3 to TRBJ2-2; 10 nucleotides match TRBD1. The CDR3 totals 14 residues. The V gene end was trimmed by 7 bases and the J gene end by 7 bases; junction bases not matched to a gene: 6. The germline CDR1 and CDR2 sequences are ENHRY and SYGVKD. The CDR3 DNA reads as TGTGCCATCAAAGGGACAGGGGATAGCGGGGAGCTGTTTTTT. Protein product: CAIKGTGDSGELFF.

This clonotype occurred many times. The rearrangement uses TRBV28 and TRBJ2-5; weak D call: TRBD2 (6 bases). The V end lost 3 bases, the J end lost 3 bases, and 20 bases lay between the germline ends. This CDR3 has 17 residues. Germline CDR1 MDHEN, CDR2 SYDVKM. The DNA of the CDR3 is TGTGCCAGCAGTTTCCCCAGGAGGGGCAGGAGGAAAGAGACCCAGTACTTC. Its translation is CASSFPRRGRRKETQYF.

The sample holds many counts of this clonotype. The V gene is TRBV28, the J gene TRBJ2-7, with D possibly matching TRBD2 (6 bases). This CDR3 is 13 amino acids long. V was pared by 6 bases and J by 3 bases, with 12 bases between. Germline CDR1 reads MDHEN; CDR2 reads SYDVKM. The CDR3 loop is CASSPNGSYEQYF. Here the CDR3 DNA reads TGTGCCAGCAGCCCAAACGGGAGCTACGAGCAGTACTTC. The complete variable domain, with remaining parts taken from reference TRBV28 and TRBJ2-7, reads DVKVTQSSRYLVKRTGEKVFLECVQDMDHENMFWYRQDPGLGLRLIYFSYDVKMKEKGDIPEGYSVSREKKERFSLILESASTNQTSMYLCASSPNGSYEQYFGPGTRLTVT.

The chain employs TRBV20-1 and TRBJ2-7, with TRBD2 identical over 10 bases. This CDR3 is 15 amino acids long. CDR1 DFQATT and CDR2 SNEGSKA come from the germline V gene (reference sequence). Trimming took 4 bases from V and 0 from J; bases not matched to a gene: 6. The CDR3 nucleotides are TGCAGTGCTAACCTAGCGGGAGTCCTCTCCTACGAGCAGTACTTC. This encodes CSANLAGVLSYEQYF.

The rearrangement joins TRBV7-2 to TRBJ1-2; the D is unclear. Trimming pared 5 bases from V and 5 bases from J, leaving 12 bases between. CDR1 is SGHTA and CDR2 is FQGNSA in the germline V gene. This CDR3 is built from 13 residues. DNA for the CDR3: TGTGCCAGCAGCACGGGGATTCGGTATGGCTACACCTTC. It is translated as CASSTGIRYGYTF.

A few counts support this clonotype. The chain links TRBV5-5 to TRBJ2-7, with TRBD2 matching over 10 bases. Germline V lookup: CDR1 SGHKS, CDR2 YYEKEE (reference sequence). With V trimmed by 5 bases and J by 3 bases, 8 bases remained unmatched. The CDR3 has 15 residues. This CDR3 reads CASSPASGSVYEQYF. As DNA, the CDR3 is TGTGCCAGCAGTCCTGCTAGCGGGAGTGTCTACGAGCAGTACTTC.

Ten or more counts support this clonotype. The J gene is TRBJ2-2, the V gene TRBV12-3 or TRBV12-4, with TRBD2 matching over 8 bases. The ends lost 5 bases at V and 0 bases at J; junction bases unmatched: 5. The CDR3 contains 16 residues. CDR3 in amino acids: CASSPWTSSNTGELFF. The CDR3 nucleotides read TGTGCCAGCAGTCCCTGGACTAGCTCGAACACCGGGGAGCTGTTTTTT.

This clonotype has a count of ten or more. J is TRBJ2-7 and V is TRBV12-3 or TRBV12-4; no firm D call. Between the trimmed V and J ends, which lost 4 bases and 2 bases, there was a span of 9 bases. CDR3 length: 13 amino acids. CDR3 in amino acids: CASSWASPYEQYF. The CDR3 coding sequence is TGTGCCAGCAGTTGGGCCAGTCCCTACGAGCAGTACTTC.

At least ten counts were recorded for this clonotype. The rearrangement links TRBV30 to TRBJ2-7, with D maybe TRBD1 (6 bases). CDR3 length: 13 residues. The V and J ends lost 4 bases and 3 bases respectively, with 13 bases between them. In germline, CDR1 is GTSNPN, CDR2 SVGIG (reference sequence). In DNA, the CDR3 is TGTGCCTGGAACACTTGGGGGCTCTACGAGCAGTACTTC. Protein product: CAWNTWGLYEQYF.

Comment on this clonotype: Sequence at one end of the junction differs from germline and may be a read error. This chain joins TRBV7-9 and TRBJ2-7, with 7 bases identical to TRBD1. The CDR3 runs to 15 residues. The germline CDR1 and CDR2 sequences are SEHNR and FQNEAQ (reference sequence). The CDR3 spells CASSLFVGGSNEQYF. In DNA, the CDR3 is TGTGCCAGCAGCTTATTTGTAGGGGGCTCCAACGAGCAGTACTTC.

V usage is TRBV27 and J usage is TRBJ1-5, with 9 bases matching TRBD1. V lost 5 bases to trimming and J lost 1 base; unmatched junction nucleotides: 6. The CDR3 is 16 residues long. The germline gives CDR1 MNHEY, CDR2 SMNVEV (reference sequence). CDR3 in DNA: TGTGCCAGCAGTGTAACAGGGGGCGGAAGCAATCAGCCCCAGCATTTT. Its protein is CASSVTGGGSNQPQHF.